This entry concerns a single T cell receptor beta chain. The target antigen is unknown. The sample comes from a study of long-term antiretroviral therapy in people with HIV. Study-wide points: HIV repertoires showed narrower CDR3 length ranges than controls. Sampling of blood ran from the mid-2000s to the late 2010s, and older ART regimens were possibly in use. No data on ART adherence, viral resistance or therapy changes.

Germline V gene lookup returns CDR1 MNHNS and CDR2 SASEGT. This CDR3 is built from 12 residues. V was cut by 4 bases and J by 11 bases, with 15 bases left in between. They ran version v3.0 of the immunoSEQ assay at survey level. The repertoire was sequenced with immunoSEQ multiplex PCR; TCRdb's copy has only in-frame clones and lacks some. The data contain about 36,000 clones, 75% to 85% of them seen just once; the ten biggest clones take up approximately 6.3%. The rearrangement uses TRBV6-1 and TRBJ2-7; perhaps TRBD2 as D (6 bases). This clonotype originated in a man aged 30-40 years with HIV. This sample comprised unsorted PBMCs, obtained 3.4 years after starting antiretroviral therapy. The CDR3 DNA sequence: TGTGCCAGCAGTGTGGAGGGGAACTTTGAGTACTTC. Amino acids: CASSVEGNFEYF.